This is a list of T cell receptor beta chains from one sample in a study of cytomegalovirus exposure and HLA in healthy donors. Produced via immunoSEQ multiplex PCR; TCRdb's table is partial and in-frame only. Counted here are around 140,000 clones, 61% occurring once; the ten biggest clones make up approximately 1.7%. Source material: PBMCs. All receptors derive from a male donor in good health and CMV-seronegative. CDR3s include the opening cysteine and the closing phenylalanine or tryptophan. Each record gives: V gene, CDR3 protein.

TRBV18 | CASSQASGGSGELFF
TRBV6-5 | CASSYGRGTAGELFF
TRBV29-1 | CSVGEGGAGPGELFF
TRBV5-4 | CASSRPAGSQETQYF
TRBV19 | CASSWTGIGEQYF
TRBV9 | CASQGVGEKLFF
TRBV5-4 | CASKIQGPGNTIYF
TRBV5-6 | CASRVTGGPSYEQYF
TRBV27 | CASSYRMGANTEAFF
TRBV27 | CASSDRGLEGEQYF